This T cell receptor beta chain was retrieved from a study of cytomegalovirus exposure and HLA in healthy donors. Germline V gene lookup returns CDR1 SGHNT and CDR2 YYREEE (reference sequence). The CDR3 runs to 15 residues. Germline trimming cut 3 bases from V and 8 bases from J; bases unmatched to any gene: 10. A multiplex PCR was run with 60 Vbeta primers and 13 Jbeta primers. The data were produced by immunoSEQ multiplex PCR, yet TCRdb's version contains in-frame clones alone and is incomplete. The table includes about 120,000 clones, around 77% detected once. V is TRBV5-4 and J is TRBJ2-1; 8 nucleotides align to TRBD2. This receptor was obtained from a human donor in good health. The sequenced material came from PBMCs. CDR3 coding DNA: TGTGCCAGCAGCTCAGCGGGGGTAAAGGGCGATGAGCAGTTCTTC. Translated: CASSSAGVKGDEQFF.